The TCR delta chain under discussion was sequenced for a study of gamma-delta T cells after stem cell transplantation. The germline V gene has CDR1 TSWWSYY and CDR2 QGS. The V end lost 7 bases, the J end lost 3 bases, and 27 bases lay between the germline ends. The CDR3 contains 19 residues. TCRdb redid clone calling on the RT-PCR reads using CATT. This table has around 1,400 delta-chain clones, 10% appearing once. By share, this clone ranks as medium-sized. The genes are TRDV1 and TRDJ2; perhaps TRDD1 as D (6 bases). The clonotype originates from a human donor. It is not recorded whose cells these are; they may come from a transplant donor. The sequenced sample consisted of gamma-delta T cells. CDR3 nucleotide sequence: TGTGCTCTTGCCAAAATAGGGACCCGTAGTGTTGGGGTGACAGCACAACTCTTCTTT. It is translated as CALAKIGTRSVGVTAQLFF.